The next 16 T cell receptor beta chains were all read from a single sample in a study of beta chain features in type 1 diabetes. The investigators reverse transcribed all of the isolated RNA, so they sequenced expressed TCRB transcripts. Clones were read by immunoSEQ multiplex PCR, and TCRdb kept only the in-frame ones, dropping some. The top ten clones hold around 0.065% of a sample with 450,000 to 550,000 clones, approximately 30% of them seen once. The specimen sequenced was naive CD4+ T cells from blood. The receptors stem from a man aged 18 to 30 in good health.

This clone was detected only once. This chain joins TRBV11-2 and TRBJ2-7, with D possibly matching TRBD2 (5 bases). The CDR3 spans 14 residues. Germline lookup yields CDR1 SGHAT and CDR2 FQNNGV. V was clipped by 4 bases and J by 2 bases, with 12 bases between them. DNA for the CDR3: TGTGCCAGCAGCTCAACCACAGCGGCCTACGAGCAGTACTTC. It specifies CASSSTTAAYEQYF.

J is TRBJ2-6 and V is TRBV30; D gene ambiguous. Germline CDR1 is GTSNPN and CDR2 is SVGIG (reference sequence). The CDR3 extends over 12 amino acids. V was cut by 3 bases and J by 18 bases, with 18 bases left in between. The CDR3 here is CAWRAGTSAKTF. The DNA for the CDR3 is TGTGCCTGGAGGGCAGGAACCTCGGCCAAGACTTTC.

A few counts support this clone. The gene calls are TRBV28 and TRBJ2-7; 8 nucleotides line up with TRBD2. The CDR3 runs 15 residues. Trimming removed 3 bases from V and 3 bases from J; junction bases left unmatched: 7. Germline CDR1 is MDHEN and CDR2 is SYDVKM. CDR3 in DNA: TGTGCCAGCAGTTTGGTTCCCGCGGGAGGCTACGAGCAGTACTTC. It is translated as CASSLVPAGGYEQYF.

The rearrangement joins TRBV7-9 to TRBJ2-7; TRBD2 aligns across 7 bases. The V segment lost 5 bases and the J segment 1 base; nucleotides outside the gene matches: 5. Per the germline V gene, CDR1 is SEHNR and CDR2 is FQNEAQ (reference sequence). The CDR3 has 14 residues. CDR3 sequence reads: CASSQMGGSYEQYF. In DNA form, the CDR3 reads TGTGCCAGCAGCCAGATGGGAGGGTCCTACGAGCAGTACTTC.

The chain couples TRBV2 to TRBJ2-5, with D perhaps TRBD1 or TRBD2 (6 bases each). The CDR3 has 15 amino acids. The V end was cut by 7 bases, the J end by 5 bases, with 20 bases between. CDR1 is SNHLY and CDR2 is FYNNEI in the germline V gene. In nucleotides, the CDR3 is TGTGCCAGCATCGAAGGGGGGTCGAGTTTCGAGACCCAGTACTTC. Its translation: CASIEGGSSFETQYF.

This clone was seen more than once but under ten times. CDR3 sequence reads: CASSSPDTQYF. CDR3 sequence (DNA): TGTGCCAGCAGTTCCCCAGATACGCAGTATTTT. The chain is built from TRBV6-6 and TRBJ2-3; D is unresolved. Looked up from germline, CDR1 is MNHNY and CDR2 is SVGAGI (reference sequence). This CDR3 comprises 11 residues. V was shortened by 4 bases and J by 4 bases, with 3 bases between the two germline ends.

This sequence joins TRBV2 and TRBJ1-2; weak D call: TRBD1 (5 bases). Trimming removed 2 bases at V and 3 bases at J, with 7 bases between. Germline CDR1 SNHLY, CDR2 FYNNEI. The CDR3 consists of 13 residues. CDR3 DNA sequence: TGTGCCAGCAGTGAACAACAGGACTATGGCTACACCTTC. Residues: CASSEQQDYGYTF.

This chain connects TRBV6-1 to TRBJ1-1, with D possibly TRBD1 on 5 matching bases. This CDR3 has 14 amino acids. The V gene lost 3 bases and the J gene lost 4 bases, with 12 bases spanning the gap. Germline lookup yields CDR1 MNHNS and CDR2 SASEGT. The DNA of the CDR3 is TGTGCCAGCAGTGATACTCGGGGGTCCACTGAAGCTTTCTTT. Protein: CASSDTRGSTEAFF.

This clone was detected only a few times. The V call is TRBV7-9, the J call TRBJ2-5, with 9 nucleotides matching TRBD2. From germline, CDR1 is SEHNR and CDR2 FQNEAQ (reference sequence). The CDR3 sequence is 15 residues long. V shed 5 bases and J 2 bases; nucleotides not matched to a gene: 6. The CDR3, as DNA: TGTGCCAGCAGCCTAAATCTAGCGGGGCAAGAGACCCAGTACTTC. This sequence encodes CASSLNLAGQETQYF.

The table lists this clone with a count of one. The V gene is TRBV7-8, the J gene TRBJ1-1, with TRBD1 identical over 7 bases. This CDR3 region has 14 residues. With 2 bases clipped from V and 7 bases from J, the junction kept 7 bases outside the gene matches. CDR1 is SGHVS, CDR2 FQNEAQ, per germline. The CDR3 DNA sequence: TGTGCCAGCAGCTTAATTGACAGGGTCGGTGAAGCTTTCTTT. Translation gives CASSLIDRVGEAFF. The whole variable domain, filled in from reference TRBV7-8 and TRBJ1-1, reads GAGVSQSPRYKVAKRGQDVALRCDPISGHVSLFWYQQALGQGPEFLTYFQNEAQLDKSGLPSDRFFAERPEGSVSTLKIQRTQQEDSAVYLCASSLIDRVGEAFFGQGTRLTVV.

In DNA form, the CDR3 reads TGCGCCAGCAGCTTGGATGGTAGGAACTACGAGCAGTACTTC. Protein product: CASSLDGRNYEQYF. The chain links TRBV5-1 to TRBJ2-7; no definite D call. CDR1 is SGHRS, CDR2 YFSETQ, per germline. V lost 0 bases to trimming and J lost 3 bases, with 10 bases between them. The CDR3 spans 14 residues. The full variable domain, in which reference TRBV5-1 and TRBJ2-7 provide the parts outside the CDR3, is KAGVTQTPRYLIKTRGQQVTLSCSPISGHRSVSWYQQTPGQGLQFLFEYFSETQRNKGNFPGRFSGRQFSNSRSEMNVSTLELGDSALYLCASSLDGRNYEQYFGPGTRLTVT.

V gene TRBV5-4 combines with J gene TRBJ2-3; 16 nucleotides agree with TRBD2. The CDR3 contains 19 residues. V dropped 4 bases and J dropped 3; count of bases not matched to a gene: 11. Germline assignment: CDR1 SGHNT and CDR2 YYREEE (reference sequence). The DNA for the CDR3 is TGTGCCAGCAGCCGTACACCGGGACTAGCGGGAGGGCTGACAGATACGCAGTATTTT. It codes for CASSRTPGLAGGLTDTQYF. Drawing the rest from reference TRBV5-4 and TRBJ2-3, the complete variable domain is ETGVTQSPTHLIKTRGQQVTLRCSSQSGHNTVSWYQQALGQGPQFIFQYYREEENGRGNFPPRFSGLQFPNYSSELNVNALELDDSALYLCASSRTPGLAGGLTDTQYFGPGTRLTVL.

The V gene is TRBV29-1, the J gene TRBJ2-7, with 11 bases that match TRBD2. Germline CDR1 is SQVTM and CDR2 is ANQGSEA. J was trimmed by 3 bases and V by 7 bases; bases with no gene match: 8. The CDR3 loop spans 14 amino acids. The CDR3 DNA reads as TGCAGCGCTACCAGACTAGCGGGGAACTACGAGCAGTACTTC. It translates to CSATRLAGNYEQYF.

This clone was detected a few times. The gene calls are TRBV9 and TRBJ1-4; a possible D gene is TRBD1 (6 bases). Germline assignment: CDR1 SGDLS and CDR2 YYNGEE. The V end lost 0 bases, the J end lost 5 bases, and 8 bases lay between the germline ends. This CDR3 is built from 14 residues. For the CDR3, the DNA is TGTGCCAGCAGCGTAGTGGGGGCAAATGAAAAACTGTTTTTT. Translation gives CASSVVGANEKLFF.

The chain joins TRBV7-3 to TRBJ2-5, with D unresolved. Germline V gene lookup returns CDR1 SGHTA and CDR2 FQGTGA. Trimming stripped 2 bases from V and 5 bases from J, with 12 bases between. The CDR3 totals 14 residues. In DNA form, the CDR3 reads TGTGCCAGCAGCTTATCCGGACGGGCGGAGACCCAGTACTTC. It yields the protein CASSLSGRAETQYF. The variable domain in full, completed from reference TRBV7-3 and TRBJ2-5, reads GAGVSQTPSNKVTEKGKYVELRCDPISGHTALYWYRQSLGQGPEFLIYFQGTGAADDSGLPNDRFFAVRPEGSVSTLKIQRTERGDSAVYLCASSLSGRAETQYFGPGTRLLVL.

This clone was detected only a few times. This CDR3 is CASSQLALGGYTF. CDR3 bases: TGTGCCAGCTCACAATTAGCTTTGGGCGGCTACACCTTC. The gene calls are TRBV18 and TRBJ1-2; D uncertain. CDR3 length equals 13 residues. Germline lookup yields CDR1 KGHSH and CDR2 LQKENI. With 4 bases removed from V and 8 bases from J, the gap between germline ends came to 14 bases.